The sequence of this TCR beta chain was determined in a study of T cell repertoires in cytomegalovirus infection (dated by TCRdb to between 2018 and 2021). Context from the whole study: The peptide stimulations were aimed at well-studied HLA-B-restricted epitopes as well as recently identified HLA-C-restricted CMV epitopes, whose presentation resists viral immunomodulation. Because public TCR beta signatures pointed to carriage of CMV infection together with the matching HLA type, the HLA type of each donor mattered for the analysis.

This clonotype was counted between two and nine times. Its antigen is still unknown. Within one base of it there is no much larger clone, and no base qualities were kept. What the research found in general, with its limitations: The ex vivo response was dominated by HLA-C-restricted CMV-specific TCR beta clonotypes, which also provided the single most frequent clonotype in two of eight donors. In both this cohort and an independent cohort of more than 350 donors, the cumulative frequency of public TCR beta family members distinguished carriers of CMV infection plus the relevant HLA type.

The sequencer listed for this sample is Illumina HiSeq 1500. TCRdb's own reprocessing of the public reads used fastp at Q25 and MiXCR and kept productive beta chains. Identical CDR3 protein sequences are pooled into one entry, listed with their most common genes and DNA. The sample records around 710,000 distinct CDR3 sequences, roughly 29% of which are singletons. Around 13% of the sample belongs to the ten largest clones. In light of the paper, this sample's treatment or condition label describes: in vitro stimulation with specific CMV peptide epitopes to enrich CMV-specific T cells. The germline ends are 7 bases apart after V is trimmed by 4 bases and J by 1 base. Measured from the cysteine to the phenylalanine, the CDR3 is 13 residues long. Only the CDR3 part of the read is kept: 39 bases, read in frame from the first base. CDR1 and CDR2, per the germline V gene, are ENHRY and SYGVKD.

This chain is built from TRBV10-3 and TRBJ2-5; a tentative D match to TRBD1 spans 6 bases. The sequencing used cultured CD8+ T cells from PBMCs, collected from culture after CMV antigen stimulation. The sequence came from a human donor in good health (CMV status not recorded). Some clones in this sample may be carry-over from other donors' samples. CDR3 protein: CAISGQVQETQYF. The nucleotides are TGTGCCATCAGTGGACAGGTCCAAGAGACCCAGTACTTC.